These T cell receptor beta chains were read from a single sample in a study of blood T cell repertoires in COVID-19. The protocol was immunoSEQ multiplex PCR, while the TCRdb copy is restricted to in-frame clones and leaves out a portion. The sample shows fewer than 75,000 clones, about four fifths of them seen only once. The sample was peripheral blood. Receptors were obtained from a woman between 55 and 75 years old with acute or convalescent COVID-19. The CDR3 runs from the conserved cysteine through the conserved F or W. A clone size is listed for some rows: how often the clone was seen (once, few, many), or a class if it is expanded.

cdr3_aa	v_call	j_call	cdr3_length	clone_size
CASSFLQGVNQPQHF	TRBV6-5	TRBJ1-5	15	few
CASSRALAGDTDTQYF	TRBV4-3	TRBJ2-3	16	-
CASSPLGTGVPGELFF	TRBV5-1	TRBJ2-2	16	-
CASSVVASELYNEQFF	TRBV9	TRBJ2-1	16	-
CASSWEANYGYTF	TRBV5-1	TRBJ1-2	13	-
CASSLVEYQPQHF	TRBV7-9	TRBJ1-5	13	-
CASSVGSFGEAFF	TRBV9	TRBJ1-1	13	-
CASSLEYRGETQYF	TRBV5-1	TRBJ2-5	14	-
CSVDAEAGNEQYF	TRBV29-1	TRBJ2-7	13	-
CASSLSVDQPQHF	TRBV5-6	TRBJ1-5	13	-
CASSSLGGMGSGANVLTF	TRBV5-1	TRBJ2-6	18	-
CASSPRVTGVNQPQHF	TRBV7-2	TRBJ1-5	16	-
CASSSASGTQETQYF	TRBV7-2	TRBJ2-5	15	-
CASSLGGYGGYTF	TRBV27	TRBJ1-2	13	-